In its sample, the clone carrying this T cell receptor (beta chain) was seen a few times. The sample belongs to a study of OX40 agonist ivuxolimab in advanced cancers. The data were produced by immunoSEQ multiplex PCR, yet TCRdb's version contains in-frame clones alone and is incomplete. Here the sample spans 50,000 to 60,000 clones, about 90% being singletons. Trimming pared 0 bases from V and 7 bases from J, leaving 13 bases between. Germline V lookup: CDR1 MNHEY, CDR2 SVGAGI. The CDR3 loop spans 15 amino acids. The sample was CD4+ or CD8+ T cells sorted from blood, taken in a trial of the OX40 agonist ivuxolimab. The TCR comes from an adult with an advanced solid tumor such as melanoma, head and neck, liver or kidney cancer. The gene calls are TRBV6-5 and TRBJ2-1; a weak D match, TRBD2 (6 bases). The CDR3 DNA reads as TGTGCCAGCAGTTACTCTGGTGGAGGGGAGAATGAGCAGTTCTTC. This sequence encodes CASSYSGGGENEQFF.